This record covers a single TCR beta chain. The sample belongs to a study of technical replicates of blood from several donors. Assay used: immunoSEQ multiplex PCR; TCRdb lists only in-frame clones, some missing. The data hold roughly 80,000 clones, with 90% to 95% observed a single time. Sequencing was carried out using T cells isolated from PBMCs. This sequence originates from a human donor in good health.

CDR3 DNA: TGTGCCAGCAGCTTAATACAAGGGAGCTCTTTTACTTCTGAAGCTTTCTTT. Protein product: CASSLIQGSSFTSEAFF. The chain is built from TRBV7-6 and TRBJ1-1; the D is unclear. CDR1 SGHVS and CDR2 FNYEAQ come from the germline V gene. V was shortened by 2 bases and J by 6 bases, with 22 bases between the two germline ends. The CDR3 extends over 17 amino acids. The full variable domain, its missing parts supplied by reference TRBV7-6 and TRBJ1-1, is GAGVSQSPRYKVTKRGQDVALRCDPISGHVSLYWYRQALGQGPEFLTYFNYEAQQDKSGLPNDRFSAERPEGSISTLTIQRTEQRDSAMYRCASSLIQGSSFTSEAFFGQGTRLTVV.